This entry describes one TCR beta chain. Its target antigen remains unknown. No much larger clone exists at a distance of one base, and base qualities are not known. The library came from the immunoSEQ multiplex PCR assay. For the multiplex PCR, a mixture combining 60 forward primers for TCR Vbeta segments and 13 reverse primers for TCR Jbeta segments was used. A multiplex PCR assay on genomic DNA amplified the CDR3 region of rearranged TCR beta genes. The Illumina HiSeq System was used to sequence the amplified TCR beta libraries as 87-base-pair reads. The study's own analysis went as follows. A later analysis counted tens of millions of unique TCR beta chains across the 666 repertoires, and roughly 10 million of these chains were shared by at least two donors. Raw reads were error-corrected and collapsed into unique sequences with a nearest-neighbor algorithm that merged closely related sequences to remove PCR and sequencing errors. To assign V, D and J gene segments, CDR3 sequences were aligned to IMGT reference sequences. For a sequence to be retained, at least a six-nucleotide match to both a V gene segment and a J gene segment was required. A rearrangement was called productive if the CDR3 had no stop codons and remained in frame with V and J, and every other rearrangement was called non-productive. Following IMGT convention, CDR3 was defined as the stretch from the second conserved V-encoded cysteine up to the conserved J-encoded phenylalanine. The earlier analysis of 587 of the donors excluded sequences that lacked an unambiguous match to a single V gene segment. In an earlier analysis of approximately 590 of the donors, V segments were called functional above 56.7% productive rearrangements and were called segregating when the between-donor standard deviation exceeded 5%. A statistical classification framework was built for diagnosing cytomegalovirus status from the catalog of TCR beta chain sequences. A later analysis assigned V and J genes by comparing TCR nucleotide sequences with IMGT/GENE-DB human TR gene sequences. In a later analysis, CDR3 sequences and most-parsimonious VDJ recombination scenarios were assigned using the TCRdist pipeline. In a later analysis, each TCR beta chain was defined by its CDR3 amino acid sequence together with its V-gene family, and reads lacking a unique V-gene family were excluded. To address suspected cross-contamination and a sequencing artifact, a later analysis removed roughly 580 highly shared, low-generation-probability nucleotide sequences. In a later analysis, a clonal expansion index for each public chain was calculated from normalized within-repertoire ranks of inferred template counts. Generation probabilities in a later analysis came from a VDJ recombination model fitted to out-of-frame rearrangements, and those results were checked against IGoR. In a later analysis, hypergeometric tests were used to score TCR-TCR, TCR-HLA and TCR-CMV co-occurrence, with a repertoire-size bias correction applied to TCR pairs. A later analysis estimated false discovery rates by permuting HLA or CMV assignments 20 times. A later analysis grouped co-occurring TCRs with DBSCAN, adding TCRdist sequence similarity when clustering within HLA-allele-positive subsets. Co-occurrence clustering excluded repertoires with fewer than 30,000 or more than 120,000 public chains, plus five with anomalous nucleotide sharing. This is the immuneACCESS table as TCRdb keeps it, with only in-frame sequences that have V and J called. A part of the clones is gone; compared with another copy, unresolved V genes explain less than half, and the rest is unexplained. V and J calls and clone size are given by that table; D and trimming were obtained from the DNA. The sample profile shows about 100,000 clones; approximately 79% of them were found once. The top ten constitute 19% of the sample.

The cysteine opens and the phenylalanine closes a CDR3 of 15 amino acids. Only the CDR3 region is kept as DNA, spanning 45 bases read in frame from base 1. Trimmed from V: 3 bases; trimmed from J: 4 bases; junction bases lacking a gene match: 7. The germline V gene encodes CDR1 SGHRS and CDR2 YFSETQ. This sample was taken from a study of cytomegalovirus exposure and HLA in healthy donors listed by TCRdb under 2017. Describing the broader study: An earlier analysis of fewer than 750 of the donors reported about 260 Gb of sequence data and 117 million unique TCR beta sequences obtained from about 200 million T cells. Approximately 310 gigabases of sequencing data and around 85 million unique TCR sequences made up an early release that covered roughly 670 HLA-typed donors. Of the approximately 400 genotyped donors, over 65% fell in the genetic ancestry cluster associated with self-reported Caucasian donors. The aim of the study was to test whether cataloging public T cell receptors could identify signatures of past pathogen exposure. The T cell repertoires of under 750 subjects were profiled by immunosequencing and related to cytomegalovirus serostatus. In addition to the first cohort of 650 to 800 subjects, a separate validation cohort of about 120 different subjects was used. High-throughput TCR immunosequencing, statistical association of individual TCRs with disease status, and machine learning were combined to predict cytomegalovirus infection status. To study patterns of TCR occurrence, a later analysis re-analyzed previously published TCR beta repertoires from 500 to 850 donors and added high-resolution HLA genotyping. In the later analysis, no new phenotypic data were used to find candidate immune exposures; instead, reliance was placed on TCR beta sequences and their occurrence across donors. In an earlier analysis of more than 550 of the donors, high-throughput TCR beta sequencing was used to judge whether each TCR beta V gene segment behaved as functional or pseudogenic. Alongside the repertoire data, information on donor age, sex, ethnicity and CMV serostatus was compiled. In a later genetic analysis, genome-wide SNP genotypes for about three fifths of the roughly 670 donors were used, and that subset was treated as a discovery cohort. All discovery cohort repertoires had been generated on a single sequencing platform. HLA typing covered class I and class II loci at four-digit resolution. Typing coverage differed by locus: A, B, C, DRB1 and DQB1 were typed in roughly 620-630 donors, DQA1 in approximately 520, DPA1 in some 610, and DPB1 in 400 to 490. Because of strong linkage in the cohort, five DR-DQ haplotypes were treated as single units for association and clustering. Among 300 to 500 genotyped donors of the cohort, an average of around 220,000 unique TCR beta nucleotide sequences was sequenced per donor, of which 15% to 20% were non-productive.

The investigation overall reported the following: Linkage disequilibrium might explain the correlated functional status among segregating V segments, but an unknown experimental factor could not be excluded. The classifier was reported to diagnose cytomegalovirus status with high specificity and sensitivity in both the original and validation cohorts. For the cohort, immune exposure information was limited to CMV serostatus. Because HLA typing was missing for some donors at each locus, association tests included only the typed subset. Because the 87-base-pair reads could not distinguish some IMGT-functional V segments, including TRBV6-2 and TRBV6-3, those segments were excluded. The authors suggested that the approach could potentially be extended to other disease states and immunological phenotypes. In a later analysis, HLA-associated TCR beta chains showed more clonal expansion and lower generation probabilities than non-associated chains that were equally common. According to a later analysis, TCR association rates differed among HLA loci, with DRB1 alleles showing the most associated TCRs and HLA-C alleles showing the fewest. A cluster of highly shared sequence variants was judged likely to represent a technical artifact of the sequencing pipeline. According to a later analysis, most CMV-associated TCR beta chains appeared to be HLA-restricted, and the HLA associations seemed to be driven largely by CMV exposure. In a later analysis, 16,951 TCR beta sequences were associated with specific HLA alleles at a false discovery rate of 0.05. Assigning TCR associations to individual alleles was difficult when HLA alleles, especially DR and DQ, strongly co-occurred. Only TCR beta chains were sequenced in this cohort, and the absence of alpha or paired-chain data limited detectable features. A later genetic analysis reported fewer N-insertions in productive TCRs among donors in an Asian-associated ancestry cluster than the roughly 700-donor mean. According to a later analysis, parvovirus B19, influenza, CMV and Epstein-Barr virus appeared linked to several top co-occurrence clusters. A few of the identified cytomegalovirus-associated TCR beta chains were confirmed in vitro to be specific for cytomegalovirus antigens. Sequencing depth was assumed to be roughly uniform across donors in the presence/absence analyses, though that assumption may not hold. The study gave a list of some 150 TCR beta chains associated with cytomegalovirus. An association between a missense DCLRE1C variant and V-gene and J-gene trimming of TCR beta chains was found in a later genetic analysis and replicated in an independent cohort. A further reported finding was that TCR beta sequences accurately predicted the HLA-A and HLA-B alleles for most subjects in the first cohort. Broadly in line with IMGT annotations, most TCR beta V segments showed up in productive rearrangements about 87% or about 30% of the time in an earlier analysis of several hundred of the donors. While some public TCRs were present in many individuals, most TCR sequences turned up only very rarely across donors. Because counts were too low, about 17 rarely observed V segments, including chromosome 9 orphons, were excluded from the earlier analysis of roughly 580 of the donors.

The cohort was made up of 666 healthy bone marrow donors. At the time of sampling, every cohort member was nominally healthy, though immune exposures that went unrecorded were likely present. The donor tested CMV seropositive, placing the donor among the 289 seropositive members of the cohort. Each donor provided a peripheral blood sample, and peripheral blood mononuclear cells were used for TCR beta sequencing. Genomic DNA extraction from the blood cell samples was performed with the Qiagen DNeasy Blood Extraction Kit. The source material was PBMCs. This clonotype was obtained from a woman aged 55-70 years in good health and CMV-seropositive. The rearranged segments are TRBV5-1 and TRBJ2-5; 9 bases in the middle match TRBD1. The CDR3 region has the sequence CASSSGQGDGETQYF. The sequence in DNA is TGCGCCAGCAGCTCGGGACAGGGCGATGGAGAGACCCAGTACTTC.